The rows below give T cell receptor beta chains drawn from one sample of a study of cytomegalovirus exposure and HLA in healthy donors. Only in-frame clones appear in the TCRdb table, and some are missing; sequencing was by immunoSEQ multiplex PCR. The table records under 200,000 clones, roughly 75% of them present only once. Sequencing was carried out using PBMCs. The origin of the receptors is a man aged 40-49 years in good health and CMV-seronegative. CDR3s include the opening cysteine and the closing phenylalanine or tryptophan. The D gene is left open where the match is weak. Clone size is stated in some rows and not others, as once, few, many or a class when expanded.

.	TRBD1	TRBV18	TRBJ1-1	CASSPPRDSHTEAFF	TGTGCCAGCTCACCACCTCGGGACAGCCACACTGAAGCTTTCTTT
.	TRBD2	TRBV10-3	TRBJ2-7	CAISATSGREYEQYF	TGTGCCATCAGTGCCACTAGCGGGAGAGAGTACGAGCAGTACTTC
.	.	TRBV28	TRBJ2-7	CASRDSANREQYF	TGTGCCAGCAGAGACAGCGCCAACCGAGAGCAGTACTTC
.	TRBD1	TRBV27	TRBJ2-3	CASSFGQGPDTQYF	TGTGCCAGCAGTTTCGGACAGGGTCCAGATACGCAGTATTTT
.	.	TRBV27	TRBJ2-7	CASSFRRFSYEQYF	TGTGCCAGCAGTTTCCGGCGGTTCTCCTACGAGCAGTACTTC
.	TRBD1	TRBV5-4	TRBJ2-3	CASSFGQGTDTQYF	TGTGCCAGCAGCTTCGGACAGGGGACAGATACGCAGTATTTT
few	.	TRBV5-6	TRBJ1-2	CASSDTLELLGYGYTF	TGTGCCAGCAGCGATACCCTGGAGCTTTTGGGCTATGGCTACACCTTC
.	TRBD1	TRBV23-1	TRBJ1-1	CANPGQLNTEAFF	TGCGCCAACCCGGGACAGTTGAACACTGAAGCTTTCTTT
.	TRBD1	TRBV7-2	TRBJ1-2	CASSLGQGATYGYTF	TGTGCCAGCAGCTTAGGGCAGGGGGCGACCTATGGCTACACCTTC
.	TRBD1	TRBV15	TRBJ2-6	CATPGDRVGAGANVLTF	TGTGCCACCCCTGGGGACAGGGTAGGGGCTGGGGCCAACGTCCTGACTTTC
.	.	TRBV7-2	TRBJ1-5	CASSPRGGGGQPQHF	TGTGCCAGCAGCCCCAGAGGGGGGGGCGGGCAGCCCCAGCATTTT
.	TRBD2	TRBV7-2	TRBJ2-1	CASSSTSRNEQFF	TGTGCCAGCAGCTCGACTAGCAGGAATGAGCAGTTCTTC
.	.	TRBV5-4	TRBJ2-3	CASSPGTFSTDTQYF	TGTGCCAGCAGCCCGGGGACATTCAGCACAGATACGCAGTATTTT
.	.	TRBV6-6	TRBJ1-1	CASSPTTRAFF	TGTGCCAGCAGCCCCACCACGCGGGCTTTCTTT
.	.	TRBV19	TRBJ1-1	CASSVAPEAFF	TGTGCCAGTAGTGTGGCACCCGAAGCTTTCTTT
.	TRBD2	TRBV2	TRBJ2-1	CASIGLAGIYNEQFF	TGTGCCAGCATCGGACTAGCGGGAATATACAATGAGCAGTTCTTC
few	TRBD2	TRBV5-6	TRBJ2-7	CASSPGTSGSLPYEQYF	TGTGCCAGCAGCCCAGGGACTAGCGGGAGCTTGCCCTACGAGCAGTACTTC
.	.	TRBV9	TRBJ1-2	CASSATQGRGYTF	TGTGCCAGCAGCGCCACACAGGGTAGAGGCTACACCTTC
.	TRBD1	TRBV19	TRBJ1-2	CASSPQGDYGYTF	TGTGCCAGTAGTCCGCAGGGGGACTATGGCTACACCTTC
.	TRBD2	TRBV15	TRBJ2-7	CATSGGDLAGGRYEQYF	TGTGCCACCAGCGGTGGCGATCTAGCGGGAGGGAGATACGAGCAGTACTTC
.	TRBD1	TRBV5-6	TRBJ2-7	CASSSIVVKDRATYEQYF	TGTGCCAGCAGCTCAATTGTTGTTAAAGACAGGGCCACCTACGAGCAGTACTTC
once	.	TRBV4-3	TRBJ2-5	CASSQDGGLGETQYF	TGCGCCAGCAGCCAAGATGGCGGGTTAGGAGAGACCCAGTACTTC
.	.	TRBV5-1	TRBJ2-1	CASSLGTGNEQFF	TGCGCCAGCAGCTTGGGAACAGGGAATGAGCAGTTCTTC
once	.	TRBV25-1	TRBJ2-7	CASSDYSTGTYEQYF	TGTGCCAGCAGTGACTACTCCACAGGGACCTACGAGCAGTACTTC